This entry concerns a single TCR beta chain. Its specificity is not known. Relative to the germline gene, one junction end is altered; a read error may explain this. This CDR3 is built from 13 residues. CDR1 and CDR2 from the germline V gene are SSHAT and FNYEAQ (reference sequence). These data are taken from a study of cytomegalovirus exposure and HLA in healthy donors. The PCR contained 60 Vbeta and 13 Jbeta primers. The protocol was immunoSEQ multiplex PCR, while the TCRdb copy is restricted to in-frame clones and leaves out a portion. The table has approximately 170,000 clones, 75% to 90% seen once. Findings and limits, study-wide: Presence/absence comparisons presumed near-even sequencing depth among donors. Prior analysis indicated that the majority of TCR beta V segments exhibited productivity approximately 87% or approximately 30% of the time. Later on, an analysis tied about 17,000 TCR beta sequences to HLA alleles at 0.05 false discovery rate. Reportedly, a later analysis found an Asian-associated ancestry cluster had fewer N-insertions than the roughly 700-donor mean.

The TCR was taken from a woman aged 50 to 60 in good health and CMV-seropositive. The J gene is TRBJ2-7, the V gene TRBV7-7; no firm D call. Sequencing was carried out using PBMCs. The CDR3 sequence: CASSLNPTHEQYF. In DNA, the CDR3 is TGTGCTAGCAGCTTAAACCCTACCCACGAGCAGTACTTC.